These 15 T cell receptor beta chains share one sample of origin, sequenced in a study of blood T cell repertoires in COVID-19. The protocol was immunoSEQ multiplex PCR, while the TCRdb copy is restricted to in-frame clones and leaves out a portion. The data contain around 60,000 clones, more than 80% of them singletons. The sequencing sample was made of peripheral blood. These receptors were collected from an elderly woman with acute or convalescent COVID-19.

This sequence joins TRBV5-4 and TRBJ2-4; D may be TRBD1 (5 bases). Per germline, CDR1 SGHNT and CDR2 YYREEE (reference sequence). V was clipped by 3 bases and J by 6 bases, with 13 bases between them. The CDR3 sequence is 14 residues long. The CDR3 nucleotides read TGTGCCAGCAGCTCTGGGGCGGTCCGAAACATTCAGTACTTC. This gives the protein CASSSGAVRNIQYF. Variable domain in full (rest from reference TRBV5-4 and TRBJ2-4): ETGVTQSPTHLIKTRGQQVTLRCSSQSGHNTVSWYQQALGQGPQFIFQYYREEENGRGNFPPRFSGLQFPNYSSELNVNALELDDSALYLCASSSGAVRNIQYFGAGTRLSVL.

V is TRBV2 and J is TRBJ2-7; D not certain. V was pared by 11 bases and J by 0 bases, with 8 bases between. The germline V gene encodes CDR1 SNHLY and CDR2 FYNNEI. The CDR3 sequence is 11 residues long. CDR3 amino acids: CALASSYEQYF. CDR3 coding DNA: TGTGCCCTGGCCAGCTCCTACGAGCAGTACTTC.

The chain links TRBV10-3 to TRBJ1-1; D not certain. Trimming pared 6 bases from V and 1 base from J, leaving 15 bases between. Germline V gene data show CDR1 as ENHRY and CDR2 as SYGVKD. CDR3 length: 15 amino acids. The CDR3 reads CAIRNQRDPNTEAFF. The CDR3 DNA reads as TGTGCCATCAGAAATCAACGGGATCCGAACACTGAAGCTTTCTTT.

V gene TRBV28 combines with J gene TRBJ1-2; 11 bases agree with TRBD1. The CDR3 has 13 amino acids. Per germline, CDR1 MDHEN and CDR2 SYDVKM. V lost 8 bases, J lost 8 bases, and 7 bases stayed unmatched. The CDR3 loop reads CASGQGAPFGYTF. The CDR3 DNA reads TGTGCCAGCGGACAGGGGGCCCCTTTCGGCTACACCTTC.

The chain couples TRBV2 to TRBJ2-1, with 11 positions matching TRBD2. CDR3 length: 20 amino acids. With 4 bases clipped from V and 5 bases from J, the junction kept 19 bases outside the gene matches. Germline CDR1 SNHLY, CDR2 FYNNEI. CDR3 sequence (DNA): TGTGCCAGCAGTGCGCTAGCGGGAGGTTCGGGTCTCAGCCGGGACAATGAGCAGTTCTTC. Its protein is CASSALAGGSGLSRDNEQFF.

The chain combines TRBV3-1 (or the pseudogene TRBV3-2) with TRBJ1-2; D remains unclear. Trimming shortened V by 0 bases and J by 0 bases, and 8 bases separated the two germline ends. Per germline, CDR1 LGHDT and CDR2 YNNKEL (reference sequence). The CDR3 sequence is 15 residues long. As DNA, the CDR3 is TGTGCCAGCAGCCAAGATGATCGAGCTAACTATGGCTACACCTTC. Translation: CASSQDDRANYGYTF.

This clone was recorded a few times. The genes are TRBV6-1 and TRBJ2-4; a possible D gene is TRBD1 (5 bases). From germline, CDR1 is MNHNS and CDR2 SASEGT. The CDR3 runs to 14 residues. The V end lost 0 bases, the J end lost 7 bases, and 10 bases lay between the germline ends. The DNA for the CDR3 is TGTGCCAGCAGTGAAGCCAGGGATCGGAACATTCAGTACTTC. Encoded protein: CASSEARDRNIQYF.

In this sample, this clone turned up once. The chain couples TRBV7-3 to TRBJ2-2, with D unclear. V was shortened by 4 bases and J by 5 bases, with 5 bases between the two germline ends. Germline assignment: CDR1 SGHTA and CDR2 FQGTGA. The CDR3 is made up of 12 amino acids. CDR3 in amino acids: CASSSTTGELFF. The CDR3 nucleotides read TGTGCCAGCAGCTCCACTACCGGGGAGCTGTTTTTT.

The rearrangement uses TRBV6-2 or TRBV6-3 and TRBJ2-2; weak D call: TRBD1 (8 bases). The CDR3 runs 15 residues. Trimming took 5 bases from V and 4 from J, leaving 14 bases between them. From germline, CDR1 is MNHEY and CDR2 SVGEGT. CDR3 loop: CASSDRGGATGELFF. Written as DNA, the CDR3 is TGTGCCAGCAGTGACAGGGGAGGGGCCACCGGGGAGCTGTTTTTT.

The J gene is TRBJ1-2, the V gene TRBV9, with 8 bases that match TRBD1. V shed 4 bases, J shed 8 bases, and the junction held 13 bases outside the gene matches. Germline loops: CDR1 SGDLS, CDR2 YYNGEE. CDR3 size: 15 residues. The CDR3 DNA is TGTGCCAGCAGCTTCTCCCGGGTACAGGGGGGCGGCTACACCTTC. As protein: CASSFSRVQGGGYTF.

V is TRBV7-9 and J is TRBJ1-1, with a possible D match to TRBD1 (6 bases). In germline, CDR1 is SEHNR, CDR2 FQNEAQ (reference sequence). The CDR3 consists of 15 residues. V was clipped by 6 bases and J by 6 bases, with 20 bases between them. CDR3 bases: TGTGCCAGCAGACCTAAAGACAGGCTCGGATCTGAAGCTTTCTTT. Amino acid sequence: CASRPKDRLGSEAFF.

The chain has TRBV27 and TRBJ1-5; 7 nucleotides align to TRBD1. Germline CDR1 reads MNHEY; CDR2 reads SMNVEV (reference sequence). V lost 0 bases and J lost 1; bases outside the gene matches: 3. The CDR3 loop spans 16 amino acids. The CDR3 spells CASSLSTGSSNQPQHF. The CDR3, as DNA: TGTGCCAGCAGTTTATCGACAGGGTCGAGCAATCAGCCCCAGCATTTT.

The chain is built from TRBV11-2 and TRBJ2-7, with TRBD1 identical over 8 bases. The CDR3 has 15 amino acids. V lost 3 bases, J lost 2 bases, and 6 bases stayed unmatched. Per germline, CDR1 SGHAT and CDR2 FQNNGV. CDR3 sequence reads: CASSFGTGLPYEQYF. The CDR3, as DNA: TGTGCCAGCAGCTTTGGGACAGGCCTGCCCTACGAGCAGTACTTC. The full variable domain, rest sourced from reference TRBV11-2 and TRBJ2-7, is EAGVAQSPRYKIIEKRQSVAFWCNPISGHATLYWYQQILGQGPKLLIQFQNNGVVDDSQLPKDRFSAERLKGVDSTLKIQPAKLEDSAVYLCASSFGTGLPYEQYFGPGTRLTVT.

This clone was found once. The rearrangement links TRBV5-4 to TRBJ1-5, with 8 bases lining up with TRBD1. V trimming: 2 bases; J trimming: 3 bases; junction bases outside the gene matches: 4. Germline V gene data show CDR1 as SGHNT and CDR2 as YYREEE (reference sequence). The CDR3 covers 15 residues. The DNA for the CDR3 is TGTGCCAGCAGCTTCATGACAGGGGCCAATCAGCCCCAGCATTTT. Translated, it gives CASSFMTGANQPQHF.

The chain has TRBV7-2 and TRBJ1-5; the D is unclear. V gave up 1 base and J gave up 9 bases, with 7 bases separating them. The CDR3 covers 12 residues. Looked up from germline, CDR1 is SGHTA and CDR2 is FQGNSA. CDR3 protein: CASSLVRRPQHF. The CDR3 DNA follows: TGTGCCAGCAGCTTAGTCCGGAGGCCCCAGCATTTT.